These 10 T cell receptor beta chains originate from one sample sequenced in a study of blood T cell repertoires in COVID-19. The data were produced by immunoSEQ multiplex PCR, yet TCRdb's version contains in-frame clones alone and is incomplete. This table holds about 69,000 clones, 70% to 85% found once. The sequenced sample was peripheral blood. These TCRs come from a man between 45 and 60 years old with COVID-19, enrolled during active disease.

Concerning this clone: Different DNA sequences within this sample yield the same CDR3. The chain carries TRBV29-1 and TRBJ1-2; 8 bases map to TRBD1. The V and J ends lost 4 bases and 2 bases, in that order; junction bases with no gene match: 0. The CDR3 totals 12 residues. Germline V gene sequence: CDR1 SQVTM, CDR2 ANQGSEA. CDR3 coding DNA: TGCAGCGTTGGACAGGGGAACTATGGCTACACCTTC. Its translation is CSVGQGNYGYTF.

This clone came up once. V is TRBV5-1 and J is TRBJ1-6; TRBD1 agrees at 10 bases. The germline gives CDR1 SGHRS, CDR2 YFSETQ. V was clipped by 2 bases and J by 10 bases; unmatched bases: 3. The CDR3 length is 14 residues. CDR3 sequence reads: CASSFGQGESPLHF. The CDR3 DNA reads TGCGCCAGCAGCTTCGGACAGGGGGAGTCACCCCTCCACTTT.

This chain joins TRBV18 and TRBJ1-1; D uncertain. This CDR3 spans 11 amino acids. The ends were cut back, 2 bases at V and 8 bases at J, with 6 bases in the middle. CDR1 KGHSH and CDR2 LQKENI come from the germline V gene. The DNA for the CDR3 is TGTGCCAGCTCACCAGGGCGAGAAGCTTTCTTT. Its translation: CASSPGREAFF. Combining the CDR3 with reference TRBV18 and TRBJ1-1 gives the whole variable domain NAGVMQNPRHLVRRRGQEARLRCSPMKGHSHVYWYRQLPEEGLKFMVYLQKENIIDESGMPKERFSAEFPKEGPSILRIQQVVRGDSAAYFCASSPGREAFFGQGTRLTVV.

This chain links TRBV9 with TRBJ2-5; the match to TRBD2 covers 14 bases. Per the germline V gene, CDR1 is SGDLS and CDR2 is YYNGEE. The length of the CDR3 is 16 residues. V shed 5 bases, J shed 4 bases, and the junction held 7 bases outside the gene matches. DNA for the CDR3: TGTGCCAGCAGTCCTACCGGGACTAGCGGGGGAGAGACCCAGTACTTC. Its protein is CASSPTGTSGGETQYF.

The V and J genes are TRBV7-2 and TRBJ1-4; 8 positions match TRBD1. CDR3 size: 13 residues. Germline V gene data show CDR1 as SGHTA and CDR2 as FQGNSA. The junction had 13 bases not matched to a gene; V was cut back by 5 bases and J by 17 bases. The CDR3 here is CASSTQERTGLFF. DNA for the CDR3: TGTGCCAGCAGCACCCAGGAACGGACAGGGCTCTTTTTT.

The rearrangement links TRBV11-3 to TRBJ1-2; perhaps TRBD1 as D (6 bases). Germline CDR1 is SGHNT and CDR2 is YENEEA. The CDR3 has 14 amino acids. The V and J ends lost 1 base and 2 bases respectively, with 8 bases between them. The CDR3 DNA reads TGTGCCAGCAGCTTAGGAAGGGGGAACTATGGCTACACCTTC. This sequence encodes CASSLGRGNYGYTF.

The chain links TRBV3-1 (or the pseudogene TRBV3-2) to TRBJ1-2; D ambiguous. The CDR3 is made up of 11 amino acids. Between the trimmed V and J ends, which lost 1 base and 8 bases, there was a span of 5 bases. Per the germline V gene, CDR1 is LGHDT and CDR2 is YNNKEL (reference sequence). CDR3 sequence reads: CASSQGHGYTF. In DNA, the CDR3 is TGTGCCAGCAGCCAAGGACACGGCTACACCTTC.

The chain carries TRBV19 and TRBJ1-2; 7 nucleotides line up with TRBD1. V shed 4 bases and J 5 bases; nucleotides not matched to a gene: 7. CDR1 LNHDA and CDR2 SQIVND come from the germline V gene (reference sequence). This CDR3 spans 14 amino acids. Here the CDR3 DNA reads TGTGCCAGTAGTACAGGGACAGCCGGATATGGCTACACCTTC. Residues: CASSTGTAGYGYTF.

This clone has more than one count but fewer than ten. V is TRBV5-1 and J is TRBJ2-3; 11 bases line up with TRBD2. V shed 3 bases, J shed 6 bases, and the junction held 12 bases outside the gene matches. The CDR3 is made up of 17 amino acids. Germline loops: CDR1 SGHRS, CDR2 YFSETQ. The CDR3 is CASSSALLAGEGDTQYF. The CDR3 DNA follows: TGCGCCAGCAGCTCCGCTCTACTAGCGGGGGAAGGGGATACGCAGTATTTT.

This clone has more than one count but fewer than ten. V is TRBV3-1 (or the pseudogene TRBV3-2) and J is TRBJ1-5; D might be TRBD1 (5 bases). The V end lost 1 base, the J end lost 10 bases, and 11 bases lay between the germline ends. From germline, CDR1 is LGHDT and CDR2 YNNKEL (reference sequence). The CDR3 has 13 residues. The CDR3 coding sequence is TGTGCCAGCAGCCAAGCCGGGGGGGAACCCCAGCATTTT. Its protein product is CASSQAGGEPQHF.